The present T cell receptor (beta chain) was sequenced within a study of CD8 T cells in Susac syndrome. Notes on the study in general: The TCR sequencing and HLA analysis in the study involved a relatively small number of individuals, as the study acknowledged.

RNA was extracted with the RNeasy kit, and a quantity of roughly 0.45 to 1 ug was reverse transcribed using random hexamers. The authors amplified TCR beta CDR3 across 54 Vbeta and 13 Jbeta using immunoSEQ multiplex PCR. MiXCR, applied by TCRdb to the immunoSEQ multiplex PCR reads, yields one record per CDR3 protein. The sample carries 150,000 to 190,000 distinct CDR3 sequences, roughly 95% recorded once. As for this clonotype: As yet, its antigen is unknown.

TEMRA cells were FACS-enriched, unlike CD8+ and CD4+ T cells, which were negatively isolated. Germline assignment: CDR1 MGHRA and CDR2 YSYEKL. The CDR3 runs to 13 residues. Trimming removed 2 bases at V and 7 bases at J, with 9 bases between. The chain employs TRBV4-1 and TRBJ2-1, with D tentatively TRBD2 (6 bases). The clonotype originates from a human donor with multiple sclerosis. The specimen sequenced was CD8+ T cells from PBMCs. The CDR3 DNA follows: TGCGCCAGCAGCCAAATCGCGGGAAATGAGCAGTTCTTC. Protein sequence: CASSQIAGNEQFF.